This TCR beta chain was obtained from a study of identical twins. This clonotype was found a few times. Its antigen is as yet unknown. MiXCR, applied by TCRdb to the 5' RACE reads, yields one record per CDR3 protein. Here the sample spans fewer than 650,000 distinct CDR3 sequences, roughly 7.1% being singletons. Study conclusions and caveats: Cord blood beta clonotypes that were abundant carried fewer insertions, and memory repertoires showed no such trend.

The CDR3 has 13 amino acids. Looked up from germline, CDR1 is SEHNR and CDR2 is FQNEAQ (reference sequence). The V end was cut by 1 base, the J end by 8 bases, with 9 bases between. These records were also assigned to another study, of yellow fever vaccine responses in identical twins. That source adds: Twins' T cell vaccine responses reportedly looked partly convergent, partly personalized.

Sequencing used PBMCs. The sequence came from a woman aged 18-30 years in good health. J is TRBJ2-1 and V is TRBV7-9, with D perhaps assigned TRBD1 or TRBD2 (6 bases each). Here the CDR3 reads CASSLGGAYEQFF. CDR3 in DNA: TGTGCCAGCAGCTTAGGGGGGGCGTATGAGCAGTTCTTC.